These 2 T cell receptor beta chains were sequenced from one sample in a study of blood T cell repertoires in COVID-19 (dated by TCRdb to about 2020). Receptor amplification or capture employed the immunoSEQ multiplex PCR assay. Imported from immuneACCESS, the table was reduced by TCRdb to in-frame sequences with V and J called. These copies leave out some clones; in studies compared against another copy, an unresolved V gene accounts for under half, and the cause of the remainder is not known. The sample table holds under 85,000 clones, of which 82% were seen once. The top ten constitute 8.5% to 14% of the sample. Sequencing used peripheral blood. The source is a man in his fifties with acute or convalescent COVID-19.

The chain has TRBV13 and TRBJ1-2; 8 bases are shared with TRBD1. The V gene's germline CDR1 is PRHDT and CDR2 FYEKMQ (reference sequence). This CDR3 region has 16 residues. After removal of 4 bases from V and 4 bases from J, the junction contained 11 bases not matched to a gene. DNA for the CDR3: TGTGCCAGCAGCTCAATGGGACAGGTCGGTACCTATGGCTACACCTTC. It codes for CASSSMGQVGTYGYTF.

The V call is TRBV7-2, the J call TRBJ1-2; tentatively, D is TRBD1 (6 bases). Germline V gene data show CDR1 as SGHTA and CDR2 as FQGNSA. CDR3 length: 14 residues. V gave up 3 bases and J gave up 2 bases, with 10 bases separating them. The CDR3 DNA is TGTGCCAGCAGCTTTCGACAGGAGAACTATGGCTACACCTTC. This gives the protein CASSFRQENYGYTF.